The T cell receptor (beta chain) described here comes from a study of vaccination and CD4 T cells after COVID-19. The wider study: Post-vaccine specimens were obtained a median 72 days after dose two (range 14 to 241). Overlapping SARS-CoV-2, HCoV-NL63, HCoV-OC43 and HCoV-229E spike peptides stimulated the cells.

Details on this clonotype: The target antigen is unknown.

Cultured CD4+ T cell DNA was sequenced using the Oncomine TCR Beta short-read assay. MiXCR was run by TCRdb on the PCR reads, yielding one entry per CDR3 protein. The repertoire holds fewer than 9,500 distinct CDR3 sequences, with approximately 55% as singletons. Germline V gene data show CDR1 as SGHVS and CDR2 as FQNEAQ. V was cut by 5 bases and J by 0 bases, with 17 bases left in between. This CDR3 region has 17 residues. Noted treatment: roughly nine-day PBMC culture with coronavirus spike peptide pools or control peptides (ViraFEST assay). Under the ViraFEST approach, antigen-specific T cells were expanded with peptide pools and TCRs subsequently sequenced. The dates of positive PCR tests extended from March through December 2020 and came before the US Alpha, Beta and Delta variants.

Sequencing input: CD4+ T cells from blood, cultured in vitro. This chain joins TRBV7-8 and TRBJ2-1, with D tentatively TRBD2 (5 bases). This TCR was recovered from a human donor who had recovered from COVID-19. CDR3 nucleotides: TGTGCCAGCAGCGGCCGGGCTAGCCACAACTCCTACAATGAGCAGTTCTTC. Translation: CASSGRASHNSYNEQFF.